These 8 T cell receptor beta chains originate from one sample sequenced in a study of blood T cell repertoires in COVID-19. This table comes from immunoSEQ multiplex PCR, and its TCRdb copy is limited to in-frame clones, with some not included. The top ten clones hold approximately 0.37% of a sample with about 45,000 clones, roughly 92% of them seen once. Sample: peripheral blood. All receptors come from a man in his fifties with COVID-19, enrolled during active disease.

The chain has TRBV19 and TRBJ2-1; TRBD1 agrees at 7 bases. Losses at the gene ends were 4 bases for V and 0 bases for J; bases not matched to a gene: 3. This CDR3 has 15 residues. The germline CDR1 and CDR2 sequences are LNHDA and SQIVND (reference sequence). The CDR3 DNA follows: TGTGCCAGTAGTAGGACAGGCCGCTCCTACAATGAGCAGTTCTTC. Residues: CASSRTGRSYNEQFF.

The V and J genes are TRBV7-2 and TRBJ1-6; maybe TRBD1 (5 bases). This CDR3 spans 15 amino acids. V was cut by 1 base and J by 10 bases, with 14 bases left in between. Per the germline V gene, CDR1 is SGHTA and CDR2 is FQGNSA. The CDR3 coding sequence is TGTGCCAGCAGCTTAGAAGGAGGGGTAAGGTCACCCCTCCACTTT. The encoded protein is CASSLEGGVRSPLHF.

The chain carries TRBV11-2 and TRBJ1-3; TRBD1 agrees at 10 bases. The CDR3 is made up of 16 amino acids. Germline CDR1 reads SGHAT; CDR2 reads FQNNGV. V trimming: 5 bases; J trimming: 2 bases; junction bases outside the gene matches: 6. CDR3 sequence reads: CASSIAGTGAGNTIYF. For the CDR3, the DNA is TGTGCCAGCAGCATAGCTGGGACAGGGGCTGGAAACACCATATATTTT.

This clone was recorded once. This chain joins TRBV28 and TRBJ2-7; tentatively, D is TRBD1 (5 bases). The CDR3 spans 16 residues. Germline V lookup: CDR1 MDHEN, CDR2 SYDVKM. Trimming took 4 bases from V and 0 from J, leaving 16 bases between them. The CDR3: CASSSTGSQVSYEQYF. CDR3 bases: TGTGCCAGCAGTTCAACGGGCTCACAGGTCTCCTACGAGCAGTACTTC.

The gene calls are TRBV22-1 and TRBJ2-2; the table assigns TRBD2, which was not confirmed against the DNA. TRBV22-1 is shown as a pseudogene. The CDR3 totals 16 residues. The CDR3 coding sequence is TGTCCTGGGAGCCAGGAGCGCACGACTAGCCCAAGGGAGCTGTTTTTT. Protein product: CPGSQERTTSPRELFF.

The chain has TRBV5-6 and TRBJ2-7; 14 bases line up with TRBD2. The trim removed 3 bases at V and 6 bases at J, leaving 5 bases unmatched. Germline CDR1 and CDR2: SGHDT and YYEEEE. The CDR3 loop spans 15 amino acids. The CDR3 nucleotides are TGTGCCAGCAGCTCTGGGACTAGCGGGAGCCGCGAGCAGTACTTC. Its protein product is CASSSGTSGSREQYF. The full variable domain, completed using reference TRBV5-6 and TRBJ2-7, is DAGVTQSPTHLIKTRGQQVTLRCSPKSGHDTVSWYQQALGQGPQFIFQYYEEEERQRGNFPDRFSGHQFPNYSSELNVNALLLGDSALYLCASSSGTSGSREQYFGPGTRLTVT.

The chain couples TRBV10-2 to TRBJ2-1; 8 bases line up with TRBD2. The CDR3 sequence is 15 residues long. CDR1 WSHSY and CDR2 SAAADI come from the germline V gene. The junction had 11 bases not matched to a gene; V was cut back by 6 bases and J by 7 bases. The CDR3 sequence is CASRGLGTSDNEQFF. The CDR3 region has the DNA TGCGCCAGCAGGGGGTTGGGGACTAGTGATAATGAGCAGTTCTTC.

This clone was recorded only once. The V gene is TRBV5-1, the J gene TRBJ2-7; 7 nucleotides align to TRBD1. Germline V gene sequence: CDR1 SGHRS, CDR2 YFSETQ. This CDR3 is built from 15 residues. Trimming at V came to 5 bases and at J to 1 base, leaving 9 bases not matched to a gene. This CDR3 reads CASRSGTDSSYEQYF. DNA for the CDR3: TGCGCCAGCAGATCCGGGACAGATTCTTCCTACGAGCAGTACTTC.